These 21 T cell receptor beta chains were all obtained from the same sample, sequenced in a study of cytomegalovirus exposure and HLA in healthy donors. PCR amplification relied on 60 Vbeta primers (plus 13 Jbeta primers). Assay used: immunoSEQ multiplex PCR; TCRdb lists only in-frame clones, some missing. Of about 190,000 clones in the sample, around nine tenths were seen once. Sequenced material: PBMCs. The receptor set was obtained from a woman aged 18-29 years in good health and CMV-seronegative.

V usage is TRBV11-2 and J usage is TRBJ1-2; TRBD1 might be the D (6 bases). Trimming took off 4 bases at V and 5 bases at J, with 17 bases between the two ends. The CDR3 is 15 residues long. CDR1 and CDR2 from the germline V gene are SGHAT and FQNNGV. The CDR3 coding sequence is TGTGCCAGCAGCTCCCCCGTGGACAGACATTATGGCTACACCTTC. This codes for CASSSPVDRHYGYTF.

The gene calls are TRBV6-1 and TRBJ2-2; 8 positions agree with TRBD2. The J segment lost 3 bases and the V segment lost 10 bases, leaving 7 bases of the junction unmatched. The CDR3 is 14 residues long. Germline values: CDR1 MNHNS, CDR2 SASEGT. The CDR3 loop is CATGTGGDTGELFF. The CDR3 DNA sequence: TGTGCCACCGGAACCGGGGGGGACACCGGGGAGCTGTTTTTT.

The V and J genes are TRBV29-1 and TRBJ1-2; TRBD1 might be the D (6 bases). CDR3 length equals 12 residues. Germline CDR1 is SQVTM and CDR2 is ANQGSEA. The V gene lost 6 bases and the J gene lost 3 bases, with 11 bases spanning the gap. CDR3 protein: CSVLQGYYGYTF. CDR3 coding DNA: TGCAGCGTACTACAGGGCTACTATGGCTACACCTTC. The whole variable domain, remainder taken from reference TRBV29-1 and TRBJ1-2, is SAVISQKPSRDICQRGTSLTIQCQVDSQVTMMFWYRQQPGQSLTLIATANQGSEATYESGFVIDKFPISRPNLTFSTLTVSNMSPEDSSIYLCSVLQGYYGYTFGSGTRLTVV.

The chain employs TRBV20-1 and TRBJ1-2; D remains ambiguous. CDR1 and CDR2 from the germline V gene are DFQATT and SNEGSKA (reference sequence). This CDR3 is 11 amino acids long. Trimming took off 6 bases at V and 6 bases at J, with 11 bases between the two ends. The CDR3 region is CSATILNGYTF. The CDR3 DNA reads TGCAGTGCAACAATCCTCAATGGCTACACCTTC.

The chain uses TRBV5-1 and TRBJ2-3; 9 bases match TRBD1. This CDR3 has 15 residues. The germline V gene encodes CDR1 SGHRS and CDR2 YFSETQ. Unmatched junction bases numbered 5, after V lost 5 bases and J lost 1 base. CDR3 DNA sequence: TGCGCCAGCAGTTCGGGACAGGGAGGCACAGATACGCAGTATTTT. Translation: CASSSGQGGTDTQYF.

The chain joins TRBV2 to TRBJ2-7; 7 nucleotides agree with TRBD1. Germline-derived CDR1 and CDR2 are SNHLY and FYNNEI. The CDR3 loop spans 15 amino acids. The trim removed 4 bases at V and 3 bases at J, leaving 9 bases unmatched. The CDR3 region has the DNA TGTGCCAGCAGTGCGTTGAGGGGGCTGAACTACGAGCAGTACTTC. It specifies CASSALRGLNYEQYF.

In its sample, this clone was seen once. The chain is built from TRBV19 and TRBJ1-3; D remains ambiguous. V was clipped by 8 bases and J by 0 bases, with 11 bases between them. The CDR3 runs to 14 residues. The germline gives CDR1 LNHDA, CDR2 SQIVND (reference sequence). CDR3 amino acids: CASGRPYSGNTIYF. The CDR3 bases are TGTGCCAGTGGTAGGCCATACTCTGGAAACACCATATATTTT.

The V and J genes are TRBV7-2 and TRBJ2-7; D is ambiguous. Germline V CDR1 and CDR2: SGHTA, FQGNSA. The germline V and J ends were trimmed by 1 base and 7 bases, with 11 bases remaining between them. The CDR3 is 13 amino acids. The CDR3 region has the DNA TGTGCCAGCAGCTTAGAGCCCTCTTGGGAGCAGTACTTC. It specifies CASSLEPSWEQYF.

The rearrangement uses TRBV5-6 and TRBJ1-1, with TRBD1 identical over 7 bases. Trimming cost V 3 bases and J 8 bases; bases outside gene matches: 4. Per germline, CDR1 SGHDT and CDR2 YYEEEE. CDR3 length equals 12 residues. CDR3: CASSSATGEAFF. CDR3 nucleotides: TGTGCCAGCAGCTCCGCGACAGGGGAAGCTTTCTTT.

Written as DNA, the CDR3 is TGCAGCGCTACAGTTAGCGGGGGAATCTACAATGAGCAGTTCTTC. It encodes CSATVSGGIYNEQFF. This chain joins TRBV29-1 and TRBJ2-1; 9 nucleotides align to TRBD2. J was trimmed by 3 bases and V by 7 bases; bases with no gene match: 10. In germline, CDR1 is SQVTM, CDR2 ANQGSEA. This CDR3 comprises 15 residues.

This clone came up a few times. At one end, the junction sequence differs from germline, possibly due to a read error. This chain links TRBV7-9 with TRBJ2-7, with a tentative D call TRBD2 (7 bases). CDR3 size: 14 residues. Germline V CDR1 and CDR2: SEHNR, FQNEAQ (reference sequence). This CDR3 reads CASSGASGVYAQYF. DNA for the CDR3: TGTGCCAGCTCGGGGGCTAGCGGAGTCTACGCGCAGTACTTC.

The chain has TRBV7-9 and TRBJ2-1; 12 bases match TRBD2. Germline V gene sequence: CDR1 SEHNR, CDR2 FQNEAQ (reference sequence). Trimming took 0 bases from V and 11 from J; bases not matched to a gene: 11. CDR3 size: 17 residues. The CDR3 loop reads CASSLAQSRLAGDKQFF. The CDR3 nucleotides read TGTGCCAGCAGCTTAGCGCAATCCCGACTAGCGGGAGACAAGCAGTTCTTC.

V and J are TRBV4-1 and TRBJ2-1; TRBD2 aligns across 11 bases. This CDR3 region has 15 residues. The J segment lost 9 bases and the V segment lost 2 bases, leaving 6 bases of the junction unmatched. Germline CDR1 is MGHRA and CDR2 is YSYEKL. The CDR3 is CASSQQLAGVGEQFF. The DNA for the CDR3 is TGCGCCAGCAGCCAACAACTAGCGGGAGTTGGTGAGCAGTTCTTC.

This clone was counted once. The genes are TRBV6-1 and TRBJ2-7; 8 nucleotides agree with TRBD1. V was pared by 7 bases and J by 2 bases, with 7 bases of the junction left unmatched. CDR3 length: 14 amino acids. Germline V gene sequence: CDR1 MNHNS, CDR2 SASEGT. The CDR3: CASILRDRPYEQYF. CDR3 nucleotide sequence: TGTGCCAGCATCCTCCGGGACAGGCCCTACGAGCAGTACTTC.

V usage is TRBV30 and J usage is TRBJ1-2, with TRBD1 as a possible D gene (5 bases). Trimming left V 0 bases short and J 7 bases short, with 15 bases between. The V gene's germline CDR1 is GTSNPN and CDR2 SVGIG (reference sequence). The CDR3 loop spans 14 amino acids. CDR3 loop: CAWSVIGGVPGYTF. CDR3 in DNA: TGTGCCTGGAGTGTAATTGGGGGGGTCCCTGGCTACACCTTC. Looking up the rest from reference TRBV30 and TRBJ1-2 gives the full variable domain: SQTIHQWPATLVQPVGSPLSLECTVEGTSNPNLYWYRQAAGRGLQLLFYSVGIGQISSEVPQNLSASRPQDRQFILSSKKLLLSDSGFYLCAWSVIGGVPGYTFGSGTRLTVV.

The chain employs TRBV6-1 and TRBJ2-7, with D perhaps TRBD2 (6 bases). CDR3 length equals 15 residues. V lost 1 base, J lost 4 bases, and 14 bases lay in between. CDR1 is MNHNS and CDR2 is SASEGT in the germline V gene. CDR3 in amino acids: CASSEGLGTSYEQYF. In nucleotides, the CDR3 is TGTGCCAGCAGTGAAGGTTTGGGGACTTCATACGAGCAGTACTTC.

The chain links TRBV5-5 to TRBJ2-5; 8 bases line up with TRBD1. The last part of the DNA fits TRBJ2-7 better; the J call may be wrong. Germline values: CDR1 SGHKS, CDR2 YYEKEE (reference sequence). The CDR3 covers 15 residues. CDR3 nucleotide sequence: TGTGCCAGCAGCTCTCGGACAGGGCCCCCCTACGAGCAGTACTTC. It is translated as CASSSRTGPPYEQYF.

The chain links TRBV5-1 to TRBJ1-6, with TRBD1 as a possible D gene (5 bases). This CDR3 is built from 16 residues. Per the germline V gene, CDR1 is SGHRS and CDR2 is YFSETQ. V was cut by 0 bases and J by 8 bases, with 15 bases left in between. The CDR3 is CASSLEGQEFDSPLHF. CDR3 DNA: TGCGCCAGCAGCTTGGAGGGGCAAGAGTTCGATTCACCCCTCCACTTT.

This chain uses TRBV7-9 with TRBJ2-1; 9 bases line up with TRBD1. Germline values: CDR1 SEHNR, CDR2 FQNEAQ (reference sequence). Trimming cost V 7 bases and J 8 bases; bases outside gene matches: 15. This CDR3 comprises 16 residues. CDR3 coding DNA: TGTGCCAGCAACAACCTCCGGGACAGGGTGAGCCATGAGCAGTTCTTC. This encodes CASNNLRDRVSHEQFF.

The chain has TRBV9 and TRBJ2-1, with D unclear. Trimming cost V 0 bases and J 4 bases, with 5 bases left between them. The germline V gene has CDR1 SGDLS and CDR2 YYNGEE. This CDR3 contains 13 residues. DNA of the CDR3: TGTGCCAGCAGCGTAGAACTTTACAATGAGCAGTTCTTC. Translating gives CASSVELYNEQFF.

This chain links TRBV6-4 with TRBJ1-2; perhaps TRBD1 as D (5 bases). Germline V gene sequence: CDR1 MRHNA, CDR2 SNTAGT. This CDR3 spans 16 amino acids. Trimming took 0 bases from V and 0 from J, leaving 11 bases between them. The CDR3 nucleotides are TGTGCCAGCAGTGACTCGGGGCCGAACGCTAACTATGGCTACACCTTC. It codes for CASSDSGPNANYGYTF.